The 11 T cell receptor beta chains in this list originate from one sample, sequenced in a study of beta chain features in type 1 diabetes. Reverse transcribing all isolated RNA meant expressed TCRB transcripts were sequenced. Sequenced by immunoSEQ multiplex PCR; TCRdb stores in-frame clones only, minus some. This sample has approximately 110,000 clones, with roughly 40% found just once. The sample was stem cell memory CD4+ T cells from blood. These receptors all stem from a woman younger than 35 in good health.

This clone has a single count. The chain recombines TRBV6-6 with TRBJ2-5, with D perhaps matching TRBD2 (5 bases). Per germline, CDR1 MNHNY and CDR2 SVGAGI (reference sequence). V gave up 5 bases and J gave up 8 bases, with 12 bases separating them. The CDR3 has 12 amino acids. CDR3 amino acids: CASSIYGGTQYF. CDR3 bases: TGTGCCAGCAGTATATACGGAGGAACCCAGTACTTC.

The chain links TRBV11-2 to TRBJ2-7, with D perhaps matching TRBD2 (6 bases). Trimming removed 6 bases at V and 1 base at J, with 19 bases between. CDR1 is SGHAT, CDR2 FQNNGV, per germline. CDR3 length: 16 residues. CDR3: CASRQPFGTRSYEQYF. The CDR3 nucleotides read TGTGCCAGCAGACAACCGTTTGGGACTCGGTCCTACGAGCAGTACTTC.

V usage is TRBV28 and J usage is TRBJ2-7; D is unresolved. V was trimmed by 6 bases and J by 2 bases, leaving 14 bases between them. Looked up from germline, CDR1 is MDHEN and CDR2 is SYDVKM. This CDR3 has 14 amino acids. The CDR3 region has the DNA TGTGCCAGCAGCTCATGGGCCTTCGCCTACGAGCAGTACTTC. The encoded protein is CASSSWAFAYEQYF.

The genes are TRBV19 and TRBJ1-5; D is possibly TRBD1 (5 bases). The germline gives CDR1 LNHDA, CDR2 SQIVND (reference sequence). The length of the CDR3 is 14 residues. Trimming pared 7 bases from V and 3 bases from J, leaving 13 bases between. The CDR3 DNA reads TGTGCCAGTATAGACAGCCGTCACAATCAGCCCCAGCATTTT. Its translation: CASIDSRHNQPQHF. The whole variable domain, remainder taken from reference TRBV19 and TRBJ1-5, is DGGITQSPKYLFRKEGQNVTLSCEQNLNHDAMYWYRQDPGQGLRLIYYSQIVNDFQKGDIAEGYSVSREKKESFPLTVTSAQKNPTAFYLCASIDSRHNQPQHFGDGTRLSIL.

This sequence joins TRBV27 and TRBJ2-7; TRBD2 agrees at 10 bases. J lost 0 bases, V lost 4 bases, and 3 bases had no gene match. The CDR3 spans 15 residues. The germline V gene encodes CDR1 MNHEY and CDR2 SMNVEV (reference sequence). CDR3 DNA: TGTGCCAGCAGTTGGGGACTAGCGTACTCCTACGAGCAGTACTTC. Its translation: CASSWGLAYSYEQYF.

This clone was seen only a few times. The chain carries TRBV7-8 and TRBJ1-1; 10 bases are shared with TRBD1. CDR1 is SGHVS and CDR2 is FQNEAQ in the germline V gene. This CDR3 is 15 amino acids long. V lost 5 bases, J lost 7 bases, and 10 bases stayed unmatched. This CDR3 is CASSPGDRGQGEAFF. The CDR3 bases are TGTGCCAGCAGCCCGGGAGACAGGGGGCAAGGTGAAGCTTTCTTT.

This chain links TRBV7-9 with TRBJ1-3; D possibly corresponds to TRBD1 (5 bases). The ends were cut back, 4 bases at V and 3 bases at J, with 16 bases in the middle. This CDR3 comprises 16 residues. The germline gives CDR1 SEHNR, CDR2 FQNEAQ (reference sequence). The CDR3 spells CASSWGAGELGNTIYF. As DNA, the CDR3 is TGTGCCAGCAGCTGGGGCGCAGGCGAACTTGGAAACACCATATATTTT.

V usage is TRBV7-9 and J usage is TRBJ1-5; 9 bases line up with TRBD1. Germline trimming cut 5 bases from V and 7 bases from J; bases unmatched to any gene: 6. Germline V gene data show CDR1 as SEHNR and CDR2 as FQNEAQ (reference sequence). The CDR3 extends over 14 amino acids. CDR3 nucleotides: TGTGCCAGCAGCCCACAGGGGGCTAGACAGCCCCAGCATTTT. Its translation is CASSPQGARQPQHF.

The V gene is TRBV5-4, the J gene TRBJ1-2, with 7 bases fitting TRBD1. The CDR3 length is 16 residues. The germline V gene has CDR1 SGHNT and CDR2 YYREEE (reference sequence). V lost 3 bases, J lost 4 bases, and 12 bases stayed unmatched. DNA of the CDR3: TGTGCCAGCAGCTCCATCTTGACAGGGTGGTCCTATGGCTACACCTTC. This codes for CASSSILTGWSYGYTF. Full variable domain (remainder filled in from reference TRBV5-4 and TRBJ1-2): ETGVTQSPTHLIKTRGQQVTLRCSSQSGHNTVSWYQQALGQGPQFIFQYYREEENGRGNFPPRFSGLQFPNYSSELNVNALELDDSALYLCASSSILTGWSYGYTFGSGTRLTVV.

The rearrangement uses TRBV29-1 and TRBJ1-2; 11 bases match TRBD1. Germline CDR1 reads SQVTM; CDR2 reads ANQGSEA. The V and J ends lost 4 bases and 2 bases, in that order; junction bases with no gene match: 3. The CDR3 sequence is 14 residues long. CDR3: CSVAGTGGNYGYTF. The CDR3 nucleotides read TGCAGCGTTGCCGGGACAGGGGGGAACTATGGCTACACCTTC.

V and J are TRBV13 and TRBJ2-5; TRBD1 matches 7 bases. The CDR3 runs to 16 residues. V was clipped by 5 bases and J by 5 bases; unmatched bases: 14. Germline V gene lookup returns CDR1 PRHDT and CDR2 FYEKMQ (reference sequence). The CDR3 reads CASSRKTGLGSETQYF. As DNA, the CDR3 is TGTGCCAGCAGCCGCAAGACAGGGCTGGGATCGGAGACCCAGTACTTC.